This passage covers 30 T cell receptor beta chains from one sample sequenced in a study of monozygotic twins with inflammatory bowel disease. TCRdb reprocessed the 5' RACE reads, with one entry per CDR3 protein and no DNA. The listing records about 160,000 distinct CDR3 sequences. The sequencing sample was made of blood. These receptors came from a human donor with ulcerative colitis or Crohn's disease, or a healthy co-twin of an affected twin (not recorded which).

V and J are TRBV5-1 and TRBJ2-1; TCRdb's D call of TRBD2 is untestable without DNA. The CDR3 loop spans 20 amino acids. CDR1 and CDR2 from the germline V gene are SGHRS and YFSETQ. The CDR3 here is CASSLSGLAGAGGFYNEQFF.

The CDR3: CATLDQGEGYEQYF. The chain recombines TRBV19 with TRBJ2-7; TCRdb names TRBD1, which stays unverified in the absence of DNA. The CDR3 sequence is 14 residues long. Germline CDR1 LNHDA, CDR2 SQIVND (reference sequence).

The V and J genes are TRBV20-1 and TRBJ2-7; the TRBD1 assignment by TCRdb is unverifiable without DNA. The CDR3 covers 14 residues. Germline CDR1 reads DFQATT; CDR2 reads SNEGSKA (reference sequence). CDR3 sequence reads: CSARGEGQAYEQYF.

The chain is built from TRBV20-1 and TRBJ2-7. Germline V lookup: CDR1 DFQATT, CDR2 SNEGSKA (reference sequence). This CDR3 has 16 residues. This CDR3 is CSARDVIQREISEQYF.

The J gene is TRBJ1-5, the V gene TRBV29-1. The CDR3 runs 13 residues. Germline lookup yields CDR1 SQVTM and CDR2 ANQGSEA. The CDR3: CSVEPSSNQPQHF. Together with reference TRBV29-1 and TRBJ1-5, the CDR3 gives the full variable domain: SAVISQKPSRDICQRGTSLTIQCQVDSQVTMMFWYRQQPGQSLTLIATANQGSEATYESGFVIDKFPISRPNLTFSTLTVSNMSPEDSSIYLCSVEPSSNQPQHFGDGTRLSIL.

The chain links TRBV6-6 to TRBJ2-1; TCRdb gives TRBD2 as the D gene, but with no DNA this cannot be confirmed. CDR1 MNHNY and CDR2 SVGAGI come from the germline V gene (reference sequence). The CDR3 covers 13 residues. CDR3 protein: CASSSSSGGEQFF.

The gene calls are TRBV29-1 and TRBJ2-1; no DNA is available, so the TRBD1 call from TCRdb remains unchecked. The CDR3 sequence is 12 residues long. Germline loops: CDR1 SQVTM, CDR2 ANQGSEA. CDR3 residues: CSVSTGTNEQFF.

CDR3 sequence reads: CASSPPGQETQYF. The chain joins TRBV6-6 to TRBJ2-5; TCRdb's D call of TRBD1 is untestable without DNA. The CDR3 extends over 13 amino acids. CDR1 is MNHNY and CDR2 is SVGAGI in the germline V gene (reference sequence).

The CDR3 loop is CASSDTSGSYEQYF. The gene calls are TRBV5-1 and TRBJ2-7; TCRdb's D call of TRBD2 is untestable without DNA. Germline V gene sequence: CDR1 SGHRS, CDR2 YFSETQ. The CDR3 spans 14 residues.

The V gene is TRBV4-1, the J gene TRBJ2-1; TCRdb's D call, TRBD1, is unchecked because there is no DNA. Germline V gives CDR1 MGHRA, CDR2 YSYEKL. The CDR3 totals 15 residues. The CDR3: CASSRRDRETNEQFF.

The CDR3 sequence: CASSLTVATNEKLFF. V and J are TRBV5-6 and TRBJ1-4. The CDR3 has 15 amino acids. The germline CDR1 and CDR2 sequences are SGHDT and YYEEEE.

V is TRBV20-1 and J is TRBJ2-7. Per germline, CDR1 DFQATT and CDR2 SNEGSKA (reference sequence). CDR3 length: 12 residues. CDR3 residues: CSAPPKGYEQYF.

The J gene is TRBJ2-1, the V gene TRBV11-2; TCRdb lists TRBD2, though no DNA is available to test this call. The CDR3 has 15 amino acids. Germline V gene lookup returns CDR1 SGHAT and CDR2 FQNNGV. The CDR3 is CASSLGALGNNEQFF.

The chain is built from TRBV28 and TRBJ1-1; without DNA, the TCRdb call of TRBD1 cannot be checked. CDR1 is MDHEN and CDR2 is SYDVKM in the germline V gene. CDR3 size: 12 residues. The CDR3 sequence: CASSWWGLEAFF.

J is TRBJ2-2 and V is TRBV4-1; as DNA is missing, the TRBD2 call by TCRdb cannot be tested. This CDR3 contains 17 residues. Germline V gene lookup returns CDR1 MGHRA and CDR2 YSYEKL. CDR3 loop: CASSQASGSLHTGELFF.

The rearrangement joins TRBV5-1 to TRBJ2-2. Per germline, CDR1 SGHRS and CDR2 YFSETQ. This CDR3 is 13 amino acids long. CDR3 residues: CASSFRETGELFF.

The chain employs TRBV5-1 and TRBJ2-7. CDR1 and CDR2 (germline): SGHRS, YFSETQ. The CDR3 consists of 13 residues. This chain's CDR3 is CASSLTTDYEQYF.

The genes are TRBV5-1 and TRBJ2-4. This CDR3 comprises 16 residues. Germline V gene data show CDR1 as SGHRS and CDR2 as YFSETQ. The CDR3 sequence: CASSFSSGAAKNIQYF.

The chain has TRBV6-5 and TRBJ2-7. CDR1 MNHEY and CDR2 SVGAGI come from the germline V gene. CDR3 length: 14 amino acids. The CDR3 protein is CASSSSTPPYEQYF.

The CDR3 here is CSAVDSLSGNTIYF. V is TRBV29-1 and J is TRBJ1-3. The germline CDR1 and CDR2 sequences are SQVTM and ANQGSEA. The CDR3 runs 14 residues.

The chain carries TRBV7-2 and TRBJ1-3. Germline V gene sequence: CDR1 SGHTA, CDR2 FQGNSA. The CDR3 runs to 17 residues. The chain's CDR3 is CASSLGPLLESGNTIYF.

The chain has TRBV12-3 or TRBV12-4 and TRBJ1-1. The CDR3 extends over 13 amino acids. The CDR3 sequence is CASSLMATTEAFF.

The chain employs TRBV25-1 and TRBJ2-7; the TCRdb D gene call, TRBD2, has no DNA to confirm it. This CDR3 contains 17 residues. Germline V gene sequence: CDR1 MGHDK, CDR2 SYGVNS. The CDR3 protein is CASIAKAPISGNYEQYF.

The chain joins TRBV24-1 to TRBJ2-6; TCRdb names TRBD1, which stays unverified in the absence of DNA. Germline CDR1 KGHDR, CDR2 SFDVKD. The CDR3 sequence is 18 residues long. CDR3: CATSDVGQGAPGANVLTF.

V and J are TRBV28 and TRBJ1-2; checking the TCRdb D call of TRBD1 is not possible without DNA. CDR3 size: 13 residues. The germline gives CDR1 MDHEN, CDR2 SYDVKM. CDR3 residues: CATTARVPYGYTF.

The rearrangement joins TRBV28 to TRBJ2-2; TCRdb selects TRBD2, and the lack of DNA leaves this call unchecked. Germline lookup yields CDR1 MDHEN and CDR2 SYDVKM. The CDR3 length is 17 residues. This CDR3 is CASSSPLGLAATGELFF.

This CDR3 is CSARDPRERSYNSPLHF. The rearrangement links TRBV20-1 to TRBJ1-6. Germline CDR1 DFQATT, CDR2 SNEGSKA (reference sequence). The length of the CDR3 is 17 residues.

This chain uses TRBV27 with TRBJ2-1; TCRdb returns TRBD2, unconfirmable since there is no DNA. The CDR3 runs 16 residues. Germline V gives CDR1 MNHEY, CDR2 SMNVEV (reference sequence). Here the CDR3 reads CASSPGLAGPYNEQFF.

The CDR3 here is CAWSGTSGRNGELFF. This chain links TRBV30 with TRBJ2-2; the TCRdb D gene call, TRBD2, has no DNA to confirm it. CDR1 is GTSNPN and CDR2 is SVGIG in the germline V gene (reference sequence). The CDR3 has 15 amino acids.

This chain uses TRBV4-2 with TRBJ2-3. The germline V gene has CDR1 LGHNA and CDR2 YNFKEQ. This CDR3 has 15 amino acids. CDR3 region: CASSQQKPFTDTQYF.